Listed below are T cell receptor beta chains from one sample, sequenced in a study of blood T cell repertoires in COVID-19. Here immunoSEQ multiplex PCR was the method, and the copy in TCRdb shows in-frame clones only, minus some. This sample has 120,000 or so clones, with over 55% found just once. The sequencing sample was made of peripheral blood. The source of these receptors is a woman in her 70s with acute or convalescent COVID-19. CDR3s include the opening cysteine and the closing phenylalanine or tryptophan. A D gene is named only where the DNA matches it firmly. The size of a clone is reported for some rows only, either as once, few or many, or as a class for expanded clones.

v_gene,d_gene,abundance,j_gene,CDR3aa,CDR3nt
TRBV9,-,-,TRBJ1-6,CASNQGQNSPLHF,TGTGCCAGCAATCAGGGACAAAATTCACCCCTCCACTTT
TRBV10-3,-,-,TRBJ1-3,CAISESGVSGNTIYF,TGTGCCATCAGTGAGTCAGGAGTTTCTGGAAACACCATATATTTT
TRBV27,TRBD1,-,TRBJ1-4,CASSISGGVGEKLFF,TGTGCCAGCAGTATTTCAGGGGGCGTTGGTGAAAAACTGTTTTTT
TRBV3-1/TRBV3-2,-,-,TRBJ2-1,CASSQGTTSYNEQFF,TGTGCCAGCAGCCAAGGGACTACTTCCTACAATGAGCAGTTCTTC
TRBV7-2,TRBD2,-,TRBJ2-5,CASSLAGGPGETQYF,TGTGCCAGCAGCTTAGCGGGAGGGCCTGGGGAGACCCAGTACTTC
TRBV6-5,-,-,TRBJ1-1,CASSYSGGYITEAFF,TGTGCCAGCAGTTACTCGGGAGGGTATATCACTGAAGCTTTCTTT
TRBV2,-,-,TRBJ2-2,CASSGLTENTGELFF,TGTGCCAGCAGTGGGTTGACAGAAAACACCGGGGAGCTGTTTTTT
TRBV12-3/TRBV12-4,-,-,TRBJ1-5,CASSPRVHQPQHF,TGTGCCAGCAGCCCCCGGGTTCATCAGCCCCAGCATTTT
TRBV25-1,TRBD1,few,TRBJ1-1,CASSGGTAHSTEAFF,TGTGCCAGCAGTGGAGGGACAGCACATAGTACTGAAGCTTTCTTT
TRBV7-8,TRBD1,-,TRBJ1-4,CASSLRDRGEKLFF,TGTGCCAGCAGCCTACGGGACAGGGGCGAAAAACTGTTTTTT
TRBV5-1,-,-,TRBJ2-1,CASSPALTRTVWDEQFF,TGCGCCAGCAGCCCCGCCCTTACTAGAACGGTTTGGGATGAGCAGTTCTTC
TRBV7-9,TRBD1,-,TRBJ1-4,CASSQQGEKLFF,TGTGCCAGCAGTCAACAGGGGGAAAAACTGTTTTTT
TRBV6-2/TRBV6-3,TRBD2,few,TRBJ2-7,CASSLLAPTSYEQYF,TGTGCCAGCAGCTTACTAGCGCCGACCTCCTACGAGCAGTACTTC
TRBV6-5,-,few,TRBJ1-5,CASQRGGEGNQPQHF,TGTGCCAGTCAACGGGGAGGGGAGGGCAATCAGCCCCAGCATTTT
TRBV2,-,-,TRBJ2-1,CASSPDWTGGSYNEQFF,TGTGCCAGCAGTCCCGATTGGACGGGGGGCAGTTACAATGAGCAGTTCTTC
TRBV6-1,TRBD1,-,TRBJ1-4,CASSVDRGLQDGNEKLFF,TGTGCCAGCAGTGTCGACAGGGGGCTGCAGGACGGAAATGAAAAACTGTTTTTT
TRBV7-8,TRBD2,-,TRBJ2-7,CASSLRSVGLAGGVVYF,TGTGCCAGCAGCCTACGAAGTGTGGGACTAGCGGGAGGAGTAGTGTACTTC
TRBV7-9,TRBD2,many,TRBJ2-1,CASSLGLASYNEQFF,TGTGCCAGCAGCCTCGGACTAGCCAGTTACAATGAGCAGTTCTTC
TRBV6-5,-,few,TRBJ1-1,CAILGAGPTEAFF,TGTGCCATCCTAGGGGCAGGTCCCACTGAAGCTTTCTTT
TRBV2,-,-,TRBJ2-7,CASTVRGTPLGQYF,TGTGCCAGCACGGTCAGGGGAACCCCTTTAGGGCAGTACTTC
TRBV5-1,TRBD1,-,TRBJ1-2,CASTALPGQGARGYTF,TGCGCCAGCACCGCACTCCCCGGACAGGGGGCCAGAGGCTACACCTTC
TRBV7-2,-,few,TRBJ1-1,CASSLDRSPRGAFF,TGTGCCAGCAGCTTAGATCGGAGCCCCCGTGGAGCTTTCTTT
TRBV5-4,-,-,TRBJ2-1,CASSLEWSGEQFF,TGTGCCAGCAGCTTGGAATGGAGTGGGGAGCAGTTCTTC
TRBV4-1,TRBD1,-,TRBJ1-2,CASSEQGARGYTF,TGCGCCAGCAGCGAACAGGGGGCGCGAGGCTACACCTTC
TRBV19,-,-,TRBJ2-5,CASRGGVETQYF,TGTGCCAGTAGAGGAGGGGTGGAGACCCAGTACTTC
TRBV20-1,TRBD1,-,TRBJ1-2,CSASSDRGYGYTF,TGCAGTGCTAGTTCTGACAGGGGATATGGCTACACCTTC
TRBV3-1/TRBV3-2,TRBD2,once,TRBJ2-7,CASSPTTSGRLYEQYF,TGTGCCAGCAGCCCAACGACTAGCGGGAGGCTTTACGAGCAGTACTTC
TRBV6-5,-,-,TRBJ1-5,CASSSRQGGYQPQHF,TGTGCCAGCAGTTCCCGGCAGGGTGGATATCAGCCCCAGCATTTT
TRBV5-4,TRBD1,once,TRBJ1-6,CASSSIKTGAVGSLHF,TGTGCCAGCAGCTCGATAAAGACAGGGGCGGTTGGATCCCTCCACTTT
TRBV19,-,-,TRBJ1-1,CASSIVPLGAGTEAFF,TGTGCCAGTAGTATAGTTCCCCTGGGAGCGGGGACTGAAGCTTTCTTT
TRBV6-2/TRBV6-3,-,-,TRBJ2-7,CASSYSSTREQYF,TGTGCCAGCAGTTACTCCTCCACGCGGGAGCAGTACTTC
TRBV6-5,-,-,TRBJ1-2,CASRQGSGYTF,TGTGCCAGCAGGCAGGGGTCTGGCTACACCTTC
TRBV10-3,TRBD1,-,TRBJ2-5,CAIRPTTGEETQYF,TGTGCCATCAGACCAACCACAGGGGAAGAGACCCAGTACTTC
TRBV28,TRBD1,few,TRBJ1-1,CASSSGGASHNTEAFF,TGTGCCAGCAGTTCAGGGGGCGCGTCCCATAACACTGAAGCTTTCTTT
TRBV5-1,TRBD2,few,TRBJ2-1,CASSLGLAGGPRSYNEQFF,TGCGCCAGCAGCTTGGGACTAGCGGGAGGGCCTAGGTCCTACAATGAGCAGTTCTTC
TRBV15,-,-,TRBJ2-7,CATSRDTGANEQYF,TGTGCCACCAGCAGAGATACGGGAGCTAATGAGCAGTACTTC
TRBV12-3/TRBV12-4,-,few,TRBJ1-1,CASHLRGNTEAFF,TGTGCCAGCCACCTCCGGGGGAACACTGAAGCTTTCTTT
TRBV30,TRBD1,-,TRBJ1-3,CAWSTGDGNTIYF,TGTGCCTGGAGTACAGGGGATGGAAACACCATATATTTT
TRBV19,TRBD1,-,TRBJ1-2,CASRRTGSNYGYTF,TGTGCCAGTCGGAGGACAGGGTCTAACTATGGCTACACCTTC
TRBV15,TRBD1,-,TRBJ1-2,CATSRAGTDYGYTF,TGTGCCACCAGCAGAGCCGGGACAGACTATGGCTACACCTTC
TRBV25-1,-,-,TRBJ1-4,CASSESIGQRSGKLFF,TGTGCCAGCAGTGAATCGATCGGACAGCGCTCGGGGAAACTGTTTTTT
TRBV5-4,-,-,TRBJ1-2,CASSLLLGYGYTF,TGTGCCAGCAGCTTGCTTCTCGGCTATGGCTACACCTTC
TRBV7-2,TRBD1,once,TRBJ1-1,CASSLSQGATEAFF,TGTGCCAGCAGCTTAAGTCAGGGGGCCACTGAAGCTTTCTTT
TRBV7-3,-,-,TRBJ2-2,CASSLVSGTGELFF,TGTGCCAGCAGCTTAGTTTCGGGCACCGGGGAGCTGTTTTTT
TRBV5-5,-,-,TRBJ1-1,CASSLERNTEAFF,TGTGCCAGCAGCTTGGAGCGGAACACTGAAGCTTTCTTT
TRBV5-4,-,-,TRBJ1-4,CASSPDRGRGLFF,TGTGCCAGCAGCCCAGACAGAGGTCGAGGACTGTTTTTT
TRBV19,TRBD2,-,TRBJ2-1,CASSRGTSGILGEQFF,TGTGCCAGTAGTAGGGGGACTAGCGGAATTTTAGGTGAGCAGTTCTTC
TRBV6-5,TRBD1,-,TRBJ2-2,CASSYSQGSNTGELFF,TGTGCCAGCAGTTACTCACAGGGGTCGAACACCGGGGAGCTGTTTTTT
TRBV5-1,-,many,TRBJ1-1,CASSLQGRTTEAFF,TGCGCCAGCAGTTTACAGGGTAGGACCACTGAAGCTTTCTTT
TRBV23-1,-,-,TRBJ2-5,CAFPRDIYFGGETQYF,TGCGCCTTCCCCCGGGACATATATTTCGGGGGGGAGACCCAGTACTTC